These T cell receptor beta chains were read from a single sample in a study of a mutant IDH1 vaccine in newly diagnosed glioma. Data came from immunoSEQ multiplex PCR; TCRdb stores just in-frame clones and leaves some out. The sample lists around 63,000 clones, 91% occurring once. The sequencing used PBMCs, collected from a glioma patient treated with radiotherapy, temozolomide or both. The receptors shown here come from a man in his forties or fifties with glioma. Each CDR3 is given with its conserved first and last residue. D genes are given only for firm matches. Clone size is not always given. Where it is, it says once, few, many or a class for expanded clones.

size	J	D	V	DNA	CDR3
-	TRBJ1-4	-	TRBV28	TGTGCCAGCAGGACCACCGCTAATGAAAAACTGTTTTTT	CASRTTANEKLFF
-	TRBJ1-4	-	TRBV29-1	TGCAGCGTCGCCGTAAGCCTTAAGGCCGAAAAACTGTTTTTT	CSVAVSLKAEKLFF
-	TRBJ2-7	-	TRBV7-2	TGTGCCAGCAGCTTAGTGGTCCCTACCTACGAGCAGTACTTC	CASSLVVPTYEQYF
-	TRBJ2-5	-	TRBV4-1	TGCGCCAGCAGCCAAGATCCTATCAAAGAGACCCAGTACTTC	CASSQDPIKETQYF
-	TRBJ1-5	TRBD1	TRBV18	TGTGCCAGCTCACCGGGACAGGCCAATCAGCCCCAGCATTTT	CASSPGQANQPQHF
once	TRBJ2-7	-	TRBV6-5	TGTGCCAGCAGTTACTCGGCAGTTTTCACCTACGAGCAGTACTTC	CASSYSAVFTYEQYF
-	TRBJ1-2	TRBD1	TRBV4-3	TGCGCCAGCAGCCAAGCGGGGACAGGGGGTGATGGCTACACCTTC	CASSQAGTGGDGYTF
-	TRBJ1-3	-	TRBV9	TGTGCCAGCAGCGTAGGGGGGTTCGGAAACACCATATATTTT	CASSVGGFGNTIYF
-	TRBJ1-3	-	TRBV7-9	TGTGCCAGCAGCCCCCAACTTGGGAGCACCATATATTTT	CASSPQLGSTIYF
-	TRBJ1-5	-	TRBV10-3	TGTGCCATCAGTGAGCGGGGAGGTGATAATCAGCCCCAGCATTTT	CAISERGGDNQPQHF
-	TRBJ2-1	TRBD2	TRBV5-4	TGTGCCAGCAGCCGGGGCGGGGGTCCCTCCTACAATGAGCAGTTCTTC	CASSRGGGPSYNEQFF
-	TRBJ2-1	-	TRBV30	TGTGCCTGGAACCGGGACTTAATCAATGAGCAGTTCTTC	CAWNRDLINEQFF
-	TRBJ1-1	TRBD1	TRBV2	TGTGCCAGCAGTGAACCGAGACAGGGGGTTGCTGAAGCTTTCTTT	CASSEPRQGVAEAFF
-	TRBJ2-2	-	TRBV9	TGTGCCAGCAGCGTAGTAGGTTGGAGTGGCGGGGAGCTGTTTTTT	CASSVVGWSGGELFF
few	TRBJ1-5	-	TRBV18	TGTGCCAGCTCACCGCCCGGGACACATAGCAATCAGCCCCAGCATTTT	CASSPPGTHSNQPQHF
once	TRBJ2-1	TRBD2	TRBV25-1	TGTGCCAGCAGCCCCCCCGGACTAGCGGCCTACAATGAGCAGTTCTTC	CASSPPGLAAYNEQFF
-	TRBJ1-2	-	TRBV11-2	TGTGCCAGCAGCTTAGAACTGGGGGGTAACTATGGCTACACCTTC	CASSLELGGNYGYTF
-	TRBJ2-2	-	TRBV6-5	TGTGCCAGCAAGCTCACCGGGGAGCTGTTTTTT	CASKLTGELFF
-	TRBJ1-5	-	TRBV6-5	TGTGCCAGCTCCCCTGTCAAGGGCCCCCAGCATTTT	CASSPVKGPQHF
-	TRBJ1-2	-	TRBV2	TGTGCCAGCAGTGAAGAATGGCCCAACTATGGCTACACCTTC	CASSEEWPNYGYTF
-	TRBJ1-2	-	TRBV4-3	TGCGCCAGCAGCCAAGATCGGGAGGGGGTGGACGGCTACACCTTC	CASSQDREGVDGYTF
-	TRBJ2-7	-	TRBV5-1	TGCGCCAGCAGCTTAGAATATGTTGGACAGTCCTACGAGCAGTACTTC	CASSLEYVGQSYEQYF
once	TRBJ1-2	-	TRBV4-3	TGCGCCAGCAGCCAAGGTTCTGAGGCGCGTTATGGCTACACCTTC	CASSQGSEARYGYTF
-	TRBJ1-3	-	TRBV7-2	TGTGCCAGCAGCCTACTCCCCGGACAGCCCCGCGGAAACACCATATATTTT	CASSLLPGQPRGNTIYF
-	TRBJ2-7	-	TRBV18	TGTGCCAGTTCGGACGGATCCACCTACGAGCAGTACTTC	CASSDGSTYEQYF
-	TRBJ1-5	-	TRBV20-1	TGCAGTGCTAGCGGGGGTCAGCCCCAGCATTTT	CSASGGQPQHF
-	TRBJ1-1	TRBD1	TRBV18	TGTGCCAGCTCGGGGGACAGGGGATTCACTGAAGCTTTCTTT	CASSGDRGFTEAFF
-	TRBJ2-1	TRBD1	TRBV29-1	TGCAGCGAATTAGACAGGGCGTCCTACAATGAGCAGTTCTTC	CSELDRASYNEQFF
-	TRBJ2-1	-	TRBV7-6	TGTGCCAGCAGCTTAGCTGCCGGGAACCAAGGGGAGAAGCAGTTCTTC	CASSLAAGNQGEKQFF
-	TRBJ1-1	-	TRBV19	TGTGCCAGTACCCTAGGGCAGGGTGTGGGGACTGAAGCTTTCTTT	CASTLGQGVGTEAFF
-	TRBJ2-5	-	TRBV25-1	TGTGCCAGCAGTGACTATCAAGAGACCCAGTACTTC	CASSDYQETQYF
-	TRBJ1-1	-	TRBV6-1	TGTGCCAGCAGTGAACAGGGAAGTAACACTGAAGCTTTCTTT	CASSEQGSNTEAFF
-	TRBJ1-1	-	TRBV7-3	TGTGCCAGCAGCGGAGGGACGGGCACTGAAGCTTTCTTT	CASSGGTGTEAFF
-	TRBJ2-3	TRBD2	TRBV7-8	TGTGCCAGCAGCTTATCCATCAGAAAGGGCGGGAGGTCAGATACGCAGTATTTT	CASSLSIRKGGRSDTQYF
-	TRBJ1-1	TRBD1	TRBV7-6	TGTGCCAGCAGCGCACAGGGGAGTATGAACACTGAAGCTTTCTTT	CASSAQGSMNTEAFF
-	TRBJ1-2	TRBD1	TRBV6-5	TGTGCCAGCAGTTACGGGCCTGGGACAGGAGATGGCTACACCTTC	CASSYGPGTGDGYTF
few	TRBJ2-5	TRBD1	TRBV5-4	TGTGCCAGCAGCTTGGGGACAGGGTATTTTGAGACCCAGTACTTC	CASSLGTGYFETQYF
-	TRBJ1-1	-	TRBV6-6	TGTGCCAGCAGTTACCGGCCCCCCTACGACGATGAAGCTTTCTTT	CASSYRPPYDDEAFF
-	TRBJ1-1	TRBD1	TRBV4-1	TGCGCCAGCAGCGCCGGACAGGACGGCCGGGAAGCTTTCTTT	CASSAGQDGREAFF
-	TRBJ1-2	-	TRBV19	TGTGCCGCCTCCTCGACGGCGTCTAACTATGGCTACACCTTC	CAASSTASNYGYTF
-	TRBJ1-5	TRBD1	TRBV30	TGTGCCTGGAGTGAGGGGGCCATCGATCAGCCCCAGCATTTT	CAWSEGAIDQPQHF
-	TRBJ1-3	-	TRBV11-2	TGTGCCAGCAGCCTGACGGTGACCGGAAACACCATATATTTT	CASSLTVTGNTIYF
-	TRBJ2-3	-	TRBV5-6	TGTGCCAGCAGTTTTGGGGTGGGGTTGTACGGGGCAGATACGCAGTATTTT	CASSFGVGLYGADTQYF
-	TRBJ2-1	-	TRBV6-1	TGTGCCAGCAGTGAAGGAATCAATGAGCAGTTCTTC	CASSEGINEQFF
-	TRBJ2-1	-	TRBV5-5	TGTGCCAGCAGCTTGTCCTTGACCACCTACAATGAGCAGTTCTTC	CASSLSLTTYNEQFF